Listed here are 4 T cell receptor beta chains from one sample, sequenced in a study of blood T cells in healthy people across ages (dated by TCRdb to the mid-2010s). To prepare the library, 5' RACE was applied. Reads for this sample came from an Illumina HiSeq 2500. A second PCR of roughly 7 to 12 cycles was performed with a sample-barcoded 5' primer and a J-beta primer mix. In-frame beta chains were kept once TCRdb had trimmed the public reads at Q25 with fastp and called clones with MiXCR. Rows are combined by CDR3 protein, so each entry shows the most common genes and DNA. The sample yields 750,000 to 950,000 distinct CDR3 sequences; under 35% were counted once. The ten largest clones represent 10% of the sample. These same data were also listed under a study on T cells of mothers and their children.

The sample consisted of blood. Receptors were obtained from a woman aged 40 to 50 in good health.

This clonotype came up many times. The chain uses TRBV7-2 and TRBJ2-5; D not resolved. Trimming took 5 bases from V and 5 from J, leaving 12 bases between them. This CDR3 region has 13 residues. Looked up from germline, CDR1 is SGHTA and CDR2 is FQGNSA. This CDR3 reads CASSTQAGETQYF. CDR3 nucleotide sequence: TGTGCCAGCAGCACCCAGGCCGGGGAGACCCAGTACTTC.

On this clonotype: At one boundary the junction diverges from the germline segment, which might be a read error. The chain combines TRBV5-6 with TRBJ2-4; possible D gene TRBD1, 5 bases. This CDR3 is 14 amino acids long. Germline values: CDR1 SGHDT, CDR2 YYEEEE. The CDR3 DNA is TGTACCAGCAGCTATGACAGAGCCAAAAACATTCAGTACTTC. This codes for CTSSYDRAKNIQYF. The full variable domain, with the rest looked up from reference TRBV5-6 and TRBJ2-4, is DAGVTQSPTHLIKTRGQQVTLRCSPKSGHDTVSWYQQALGQGPQFIFQYYEEEERQRGNFPDRFSGHQFPNYSSELNVNALLLGDSALYLCTSSYDRAKNIQYFGAGTRLSVL.

The sample holds a few counts of this clonotype. The V and J genes are TRBV5-5 and TRBJ1-1; D gene uncertain. V was clipped by 0 bases and J by 4 bases, with 16 bases between them. Germline CDR1 reads SGHKS; CDR2 reads YYEKEE (reference sequence). CDR3 length: 16 residues. The CDR3 nucleotides are TGTGCCAGCAGCTTGGTAGACTACAGCCGGACCACTGAAGCTTTCTTT. It yields the protein CASSLVDYSRTTEAFF.

This clonotype was counted a few times. The gene calls are TRBV7-2 and TRBJ1-2; 12 bases fit TRBD1. The CDR3 is 15 amino acids. The trim removed 4 bases at V and 5 bases at J, leaving 5 bases unmatched. Germline V CDR1 and CDR2: SGHTA, FQGNSA. Here the CDR3 reads CASSSGTGGFYGYTF. CDR3 in DNA: TGTGCCAGCAGCTCCGGGACAGGGGGCTTTTATGGCTACACCTTC.